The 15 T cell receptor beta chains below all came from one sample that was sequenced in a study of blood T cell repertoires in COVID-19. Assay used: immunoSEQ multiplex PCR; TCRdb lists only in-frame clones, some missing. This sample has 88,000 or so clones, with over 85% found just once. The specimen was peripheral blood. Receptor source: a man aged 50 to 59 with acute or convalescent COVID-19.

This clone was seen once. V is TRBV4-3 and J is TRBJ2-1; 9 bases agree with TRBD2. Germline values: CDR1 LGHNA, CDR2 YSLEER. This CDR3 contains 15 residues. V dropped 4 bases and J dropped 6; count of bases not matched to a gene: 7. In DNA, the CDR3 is TGCGCCAGCAGCCGCTGGCGGGGGGGCCTCAATGAGCAGTTCTTC. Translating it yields CASSRWRGGLNEQFF.

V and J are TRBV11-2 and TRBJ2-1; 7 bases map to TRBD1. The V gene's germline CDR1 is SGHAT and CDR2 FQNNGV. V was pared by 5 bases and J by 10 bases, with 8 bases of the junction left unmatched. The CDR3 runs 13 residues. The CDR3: CASSRDRAREQFF. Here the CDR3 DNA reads TGTGCCAGCAGCCGCGACAGGGCTAGGGAGCAGTTCTTC.

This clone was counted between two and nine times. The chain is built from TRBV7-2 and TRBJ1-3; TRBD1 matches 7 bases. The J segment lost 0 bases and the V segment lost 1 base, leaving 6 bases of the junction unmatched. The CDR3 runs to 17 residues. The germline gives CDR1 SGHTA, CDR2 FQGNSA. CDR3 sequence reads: CASSLEGTESSGNTIYF. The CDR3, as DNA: TGTGCCAGCAGCTTAGAAGGGACAGAGTCCTCTGGAAACACCATATATTTT.

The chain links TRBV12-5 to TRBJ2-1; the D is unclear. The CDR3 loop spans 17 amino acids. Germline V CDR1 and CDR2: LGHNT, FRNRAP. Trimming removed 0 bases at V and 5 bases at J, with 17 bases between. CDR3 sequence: CASGLVFSETGNNEQFF. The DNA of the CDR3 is TGTGCTAGTGGTTTGGTATTCTCCGAGACTGGTAACAATGAGCAGTTCTTC.

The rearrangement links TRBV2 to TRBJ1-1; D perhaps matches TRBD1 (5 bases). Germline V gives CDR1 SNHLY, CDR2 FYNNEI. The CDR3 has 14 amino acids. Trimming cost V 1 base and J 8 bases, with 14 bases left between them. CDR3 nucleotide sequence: TGTGCCAGCAGTGAAGGCACAGGAATCTTGGAAGCTTTCTTT. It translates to CASSEGTGILEAFF.

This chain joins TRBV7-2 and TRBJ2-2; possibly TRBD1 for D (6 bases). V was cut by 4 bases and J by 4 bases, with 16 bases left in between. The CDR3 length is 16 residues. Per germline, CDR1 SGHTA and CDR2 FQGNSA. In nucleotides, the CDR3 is TGTGCCAGCAGCTCGCCGCAGGGGCGGGTCACCGGGGAGCTGTTTTTT. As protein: CASSSPQGRVTGELFF.

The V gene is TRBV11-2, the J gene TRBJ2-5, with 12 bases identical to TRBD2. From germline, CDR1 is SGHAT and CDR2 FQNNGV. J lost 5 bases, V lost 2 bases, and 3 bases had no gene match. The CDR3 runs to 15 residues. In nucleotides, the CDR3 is TGTGCCAGCAGCTTACTAGCGGGGGGGTGGGAGACCCAGTACTTC. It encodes CASSLLAGGWETQYF. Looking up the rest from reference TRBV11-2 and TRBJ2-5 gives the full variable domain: EAGVAQSPRYKIIEKRQSVAFWCNPISGHATLYWYQQILGQGPKLLIQFQNNGVVDDSQLPKDRFSAERLKGVDSTLKIQPAKLEDSAVYLCASSLLAGGWETQYFGPGTRLLVL.

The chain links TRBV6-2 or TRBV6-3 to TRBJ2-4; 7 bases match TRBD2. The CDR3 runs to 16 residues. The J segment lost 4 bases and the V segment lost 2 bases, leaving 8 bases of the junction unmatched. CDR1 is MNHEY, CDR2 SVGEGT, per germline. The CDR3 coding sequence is TGTGCCAGCAGTTACCAGATGGGGGGGGTTAAAAACATTCAGTACTTC. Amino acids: CASSYQMGGVKNIQYF.

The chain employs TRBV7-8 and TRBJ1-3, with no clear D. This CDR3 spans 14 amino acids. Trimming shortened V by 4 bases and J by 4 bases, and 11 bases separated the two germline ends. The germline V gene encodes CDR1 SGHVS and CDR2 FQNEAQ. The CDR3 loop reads CASSSRGQGNTIYF. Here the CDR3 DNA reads TGTGCCAGCAGCTCCAGAGGTCAGGGAAACACCATATATTTT.

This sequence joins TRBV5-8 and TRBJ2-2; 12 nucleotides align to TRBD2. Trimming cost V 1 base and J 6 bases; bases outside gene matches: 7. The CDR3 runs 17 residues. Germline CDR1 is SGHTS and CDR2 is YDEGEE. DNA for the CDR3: TGTGCCAGCAGCTTGCGACTAGCGGGAGTGTGGGCCGGGGAGCTGTTTTTT. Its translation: CASSLRLAGVWAGELFF.

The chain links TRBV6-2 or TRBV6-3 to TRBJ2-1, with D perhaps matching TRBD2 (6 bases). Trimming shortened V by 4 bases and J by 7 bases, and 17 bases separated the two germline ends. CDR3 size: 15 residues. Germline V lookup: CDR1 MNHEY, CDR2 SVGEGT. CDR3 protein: CASSFGAGWRNEQFF. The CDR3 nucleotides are TGTGCCAGCAGTTTCGGCGCGGGGTGGAGAAATGAGCAGTTCTTC.

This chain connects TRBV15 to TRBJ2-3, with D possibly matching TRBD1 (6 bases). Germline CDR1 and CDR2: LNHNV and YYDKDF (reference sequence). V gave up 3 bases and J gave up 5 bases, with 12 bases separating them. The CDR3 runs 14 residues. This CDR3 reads CATSRARQVDTQYF. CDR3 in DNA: TGTGCCACCAGCAGGGCCCGACAGGTAGATACGCAGTATTTT.

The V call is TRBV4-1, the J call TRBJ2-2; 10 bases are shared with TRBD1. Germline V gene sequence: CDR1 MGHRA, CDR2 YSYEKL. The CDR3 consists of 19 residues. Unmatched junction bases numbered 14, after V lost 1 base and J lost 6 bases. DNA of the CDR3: TGCGCCAGCAGCCAAGCACCCAGCGAGGACAGGGGGAGGCCCGGGGAGCTGTTTTTT. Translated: CASSQAPSEDRGRPGELFF.

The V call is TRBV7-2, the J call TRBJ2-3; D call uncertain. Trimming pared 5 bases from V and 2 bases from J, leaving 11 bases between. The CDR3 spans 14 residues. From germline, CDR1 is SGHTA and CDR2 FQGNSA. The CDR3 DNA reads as TGTGCCAGCAGCCCGGGTCCCAACACAGATACGCAGTATTTT. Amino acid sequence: CASSPGPNTDTQYF. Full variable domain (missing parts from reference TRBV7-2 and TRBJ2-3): GAGVSQSPSNKVTEKGKDVELRCDPISGHTALYWYRQSLGQGLEFLIYFQGNSAPDKSGLPSDRFSAERTGGSVSTLTIQRTQQEDSAVYLCASSPGPNTDTQYFGPGTRLTVL.

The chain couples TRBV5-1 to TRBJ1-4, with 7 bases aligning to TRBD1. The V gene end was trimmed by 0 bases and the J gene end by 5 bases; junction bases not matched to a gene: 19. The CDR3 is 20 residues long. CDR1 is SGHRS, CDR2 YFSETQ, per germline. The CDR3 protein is CASSLGGPIARRDRNEKLFF. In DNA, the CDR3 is TGCGCCAGCAGCTTGGGTGGGCCGATTGCTCGACGGGACAGAAATGAAAAACTGTTTTTT.